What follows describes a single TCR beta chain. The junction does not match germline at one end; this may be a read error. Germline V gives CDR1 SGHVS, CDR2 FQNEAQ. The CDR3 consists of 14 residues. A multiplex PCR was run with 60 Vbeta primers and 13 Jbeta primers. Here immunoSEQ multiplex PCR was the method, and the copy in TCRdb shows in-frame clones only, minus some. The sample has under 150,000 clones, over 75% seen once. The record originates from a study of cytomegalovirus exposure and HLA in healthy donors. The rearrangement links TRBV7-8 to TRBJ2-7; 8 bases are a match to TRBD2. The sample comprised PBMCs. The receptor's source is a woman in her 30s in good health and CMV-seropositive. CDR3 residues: CASSSDIQLISGVF. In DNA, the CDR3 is TGTGCCAGCAGTTCGGACATCCAGCTGATTAGCGGGGTCTTC.